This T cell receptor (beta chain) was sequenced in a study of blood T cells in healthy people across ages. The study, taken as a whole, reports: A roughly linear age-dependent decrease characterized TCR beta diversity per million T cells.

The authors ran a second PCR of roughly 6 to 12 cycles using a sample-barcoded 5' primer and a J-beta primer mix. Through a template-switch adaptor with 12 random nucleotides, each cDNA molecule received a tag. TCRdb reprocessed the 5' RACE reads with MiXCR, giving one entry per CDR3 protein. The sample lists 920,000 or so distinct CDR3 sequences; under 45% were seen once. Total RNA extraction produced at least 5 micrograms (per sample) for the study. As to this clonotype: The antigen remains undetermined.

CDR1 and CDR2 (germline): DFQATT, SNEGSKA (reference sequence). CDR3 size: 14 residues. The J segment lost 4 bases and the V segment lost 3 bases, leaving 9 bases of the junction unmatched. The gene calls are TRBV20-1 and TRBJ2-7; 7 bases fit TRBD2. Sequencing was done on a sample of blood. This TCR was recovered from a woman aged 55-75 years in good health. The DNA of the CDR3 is TGCAGTGCTAGGGAACTAGCGCCAGTTTACGAGCAGTACTTC. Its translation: CSARELAPVYEQYF.